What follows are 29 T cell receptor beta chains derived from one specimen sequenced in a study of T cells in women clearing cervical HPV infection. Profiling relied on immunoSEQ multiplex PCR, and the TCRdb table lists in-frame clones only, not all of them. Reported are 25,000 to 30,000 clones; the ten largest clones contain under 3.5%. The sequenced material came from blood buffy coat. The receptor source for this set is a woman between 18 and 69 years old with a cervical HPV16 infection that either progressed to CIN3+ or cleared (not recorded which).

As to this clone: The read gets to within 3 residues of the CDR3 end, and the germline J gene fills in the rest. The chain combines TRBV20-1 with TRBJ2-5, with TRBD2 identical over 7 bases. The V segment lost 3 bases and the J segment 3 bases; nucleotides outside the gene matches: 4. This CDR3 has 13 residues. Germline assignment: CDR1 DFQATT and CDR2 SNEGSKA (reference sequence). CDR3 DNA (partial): TGCAGTGCTAGGAATCTAGCGGAAGAGACC. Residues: CSARNLAEET. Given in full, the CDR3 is CSARNLAEETQYF.

The part of the CDR3 DNA that was read is TGTGCCAGCAGCCCCTTGAGGGGGAGAATCACAGATACG. Its translation: CASSPLRGRITDT. The complete CDR3 reads CASSPLRGRITDTQYF. The gene calls are TRBV9 and TRBJ2-3; D possibly corresponds to TRBD1 (6 bases). The read terminates 3 residues ahead of where the CDR3 ends, so the germline J gene completes it. The CDR3 runs to 16 residues. CDR1 is SGDLS and CDR2 is YYNGEE in the germline V gene. The ends were cut back, 4 bases at V and 2 bases at J, with 17 bases in the middle. Drawing the rest from reference TRBV9 and TRBJ2-3, the complete variable domain is DSGVTQTPKHLITATGQRVTLRCSPRSGDLSVYWYQQSLDQGLQFLIQYYNGEERAKGNILERFSAQQFPDLHSELNLSSLELGDSALYFCASSPLRGRITDTQYFGPGTRLTVL.

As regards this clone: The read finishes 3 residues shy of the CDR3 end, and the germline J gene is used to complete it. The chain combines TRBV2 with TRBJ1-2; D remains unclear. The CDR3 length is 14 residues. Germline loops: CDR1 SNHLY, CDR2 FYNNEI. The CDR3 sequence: CASSESEGPHDYTF. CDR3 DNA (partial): TGTGCCAGCAGTGAATCTGAGGGCCCTCACGAC.

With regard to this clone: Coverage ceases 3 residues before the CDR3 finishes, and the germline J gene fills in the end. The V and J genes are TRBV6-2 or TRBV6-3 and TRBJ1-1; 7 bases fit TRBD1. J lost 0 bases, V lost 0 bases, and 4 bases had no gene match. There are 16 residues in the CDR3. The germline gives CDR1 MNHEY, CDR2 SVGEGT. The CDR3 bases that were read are TGTGCCAGCAGTTACTCCAGGGGGAGAATGAACACTGAA. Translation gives CASSYSRGRMNTE. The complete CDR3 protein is CASSYSRGRMNTEAFF.

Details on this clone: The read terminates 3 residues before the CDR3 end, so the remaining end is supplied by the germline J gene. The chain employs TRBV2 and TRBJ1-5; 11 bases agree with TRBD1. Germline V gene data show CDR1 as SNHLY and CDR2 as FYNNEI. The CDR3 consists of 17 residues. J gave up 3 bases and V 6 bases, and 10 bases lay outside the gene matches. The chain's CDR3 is CASSLPGTGGYNQPQHF. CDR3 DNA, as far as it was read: TGTGCCAGCAGCCTCCCCGGGACAGGGGGTTACAATCAGCCC.

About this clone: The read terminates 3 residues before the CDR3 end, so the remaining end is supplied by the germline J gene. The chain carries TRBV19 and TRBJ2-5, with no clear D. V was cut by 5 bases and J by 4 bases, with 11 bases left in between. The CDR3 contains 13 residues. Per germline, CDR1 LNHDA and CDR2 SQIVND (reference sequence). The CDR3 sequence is CASSGPGRETQYF. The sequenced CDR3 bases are TGTGCCAGTAGTGGGCCCGGTAGAGAGACC.

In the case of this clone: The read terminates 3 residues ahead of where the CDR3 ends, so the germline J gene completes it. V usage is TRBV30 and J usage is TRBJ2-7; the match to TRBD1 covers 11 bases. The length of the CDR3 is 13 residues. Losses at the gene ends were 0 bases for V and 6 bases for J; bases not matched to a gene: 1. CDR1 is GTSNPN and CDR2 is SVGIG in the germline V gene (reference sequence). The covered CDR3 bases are TGTGCCTGGAGTGTGGGGACAGGGGGCGAG. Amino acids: CAWSVGTGGE. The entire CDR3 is CAWSVGTGGEQYF.

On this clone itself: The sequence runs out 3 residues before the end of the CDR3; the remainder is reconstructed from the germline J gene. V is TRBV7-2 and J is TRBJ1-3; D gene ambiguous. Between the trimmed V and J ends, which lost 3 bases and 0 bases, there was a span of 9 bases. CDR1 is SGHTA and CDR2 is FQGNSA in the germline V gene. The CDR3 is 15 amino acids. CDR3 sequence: CASSFGVRSGNTIYF. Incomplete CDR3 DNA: TGTGCCAGCAGCTTCGGGGTTCGCTCTGGAAACACC.

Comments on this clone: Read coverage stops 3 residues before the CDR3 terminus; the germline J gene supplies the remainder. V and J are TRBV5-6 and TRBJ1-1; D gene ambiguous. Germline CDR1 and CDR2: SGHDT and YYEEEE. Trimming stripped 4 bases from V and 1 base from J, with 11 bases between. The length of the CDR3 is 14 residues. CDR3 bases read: TGTGCCAGCAGCCGCAGGAATTCGAACACTGAA. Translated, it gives CASSRRNSNTE. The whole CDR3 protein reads CASSRRNSNTEAFF.

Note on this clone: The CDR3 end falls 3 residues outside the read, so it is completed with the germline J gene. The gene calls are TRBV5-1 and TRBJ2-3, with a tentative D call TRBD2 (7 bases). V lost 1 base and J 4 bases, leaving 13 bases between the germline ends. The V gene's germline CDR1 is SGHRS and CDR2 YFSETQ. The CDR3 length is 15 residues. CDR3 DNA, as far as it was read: TGCGCCAGCAGCTTGTTGGGGGGGCTATCAGATACG. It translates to CASSLLGGLSDT. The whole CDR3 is CASSLLGGLSDTQYF.

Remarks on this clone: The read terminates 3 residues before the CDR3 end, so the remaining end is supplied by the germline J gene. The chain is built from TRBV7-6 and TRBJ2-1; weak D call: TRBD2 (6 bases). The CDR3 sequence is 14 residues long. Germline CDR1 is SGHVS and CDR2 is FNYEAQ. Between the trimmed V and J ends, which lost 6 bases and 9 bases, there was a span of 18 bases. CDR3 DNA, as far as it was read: TGTGCCAGCAGTCCGACTAGACGAGTCAGTGAG. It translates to CASSPTRRVSE. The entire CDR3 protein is CASSPTRRVSEQFF. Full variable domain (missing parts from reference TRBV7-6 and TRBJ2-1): GAGVSQSPRYKVTKRGQDVALRCDPISGHVSLYWYRQALGQGPEFLTYFNYEAQQDKSGLPNDRFSAERPEGSISTLTIQRTEQRDSAMYRCASSPTRRVSEQFFGPGTRLTVL.

CDR3 region: CAISDLRGFAGNTIYF. CDR3 bases read: TGTGCCATCAGTGATCTTCGAGGGTTTGCTGGAAACACC. The V gene is TRBV10-3, the J gene TRBJ1-3, with no clear D. With the read ending 3 residues before the CDR3 end, the germline J gene is used to fill in that end. Germline values: CDR1 ENHRY, CDR2 SYGVKD. With 3 bases removed from V and 2 bases from J, the gap between germline ends came to 14 bases. The CDR3 has 16 amino acids.

The sequenced CDR3 bases are TGTGCCAGCAGCCATGGACAGGGGGGCGTACAGCCC. As protein: CASSHGQGGVQP. The CDR3 in its entirety is CASSHGQGGVQPQHF. The chain has TRBV4-2 and TRBJ1-5; 10 nucleotides line up with TRBD1. The read terminates 3 residues before the CDR3 end, so the remaining end is supplied by the germline J gene. The CDR3 is made up of 15 amino acids. CDR1 is LGHNA, CDR2 YNFKEQ, per germline. Unmatched junction bases numbered 6, after V lost 3 bases and J lost 7 bases.

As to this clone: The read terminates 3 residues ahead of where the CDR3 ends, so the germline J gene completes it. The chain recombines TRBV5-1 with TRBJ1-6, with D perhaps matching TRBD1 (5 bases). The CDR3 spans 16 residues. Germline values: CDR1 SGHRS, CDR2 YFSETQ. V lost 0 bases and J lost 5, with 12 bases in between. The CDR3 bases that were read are TGCGCCAGCAGCTTGGCCGGGGGTTTAAATAATTCACCC. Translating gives CASSLAGGLNNSP. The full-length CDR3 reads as CASSLAGGLNNSPLHF.

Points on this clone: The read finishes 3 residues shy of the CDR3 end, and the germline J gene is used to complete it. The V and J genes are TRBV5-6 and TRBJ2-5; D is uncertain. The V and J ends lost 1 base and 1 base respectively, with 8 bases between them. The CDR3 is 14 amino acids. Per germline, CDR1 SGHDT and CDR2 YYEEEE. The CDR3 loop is CASSLSRFQETQYF. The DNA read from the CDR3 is TGTGCCAGCAGCTTGTCCAGGTTCCAAGAGACC.

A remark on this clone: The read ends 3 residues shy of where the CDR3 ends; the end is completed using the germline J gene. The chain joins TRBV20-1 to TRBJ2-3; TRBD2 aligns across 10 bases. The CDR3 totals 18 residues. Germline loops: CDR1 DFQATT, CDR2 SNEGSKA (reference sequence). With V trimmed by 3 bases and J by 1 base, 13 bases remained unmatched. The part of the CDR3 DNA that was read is TGCAGTGCTAGGGTAGGGACTAGCGTCTCCCGTGGCACAGATACG. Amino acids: CSARVGTSVSRGTDT. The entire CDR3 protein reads CSARVGTSVSRGTDTQYF.

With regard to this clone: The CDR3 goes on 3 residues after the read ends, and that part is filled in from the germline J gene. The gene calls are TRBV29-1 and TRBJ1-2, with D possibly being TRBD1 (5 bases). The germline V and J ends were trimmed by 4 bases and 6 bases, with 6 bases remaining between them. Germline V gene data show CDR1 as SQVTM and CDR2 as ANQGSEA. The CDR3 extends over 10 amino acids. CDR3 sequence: CSVVQDGYTF. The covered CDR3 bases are TGCAGCGTTGTACAGGATGGC.

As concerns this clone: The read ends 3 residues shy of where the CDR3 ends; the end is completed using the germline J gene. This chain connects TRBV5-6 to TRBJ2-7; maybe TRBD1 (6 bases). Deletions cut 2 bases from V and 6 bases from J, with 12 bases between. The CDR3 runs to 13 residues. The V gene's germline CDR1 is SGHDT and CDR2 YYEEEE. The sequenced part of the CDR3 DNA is TGTGCCAGCAGCTTTACATCAGGGGCCGAG. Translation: CASSFTSGAE. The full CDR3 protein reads CASSFTSGAEQYF. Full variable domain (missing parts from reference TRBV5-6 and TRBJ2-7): DAGVTQSPTHLIKTRGQQVTLRCSPKSGHDTVSWYQQALGQGPQFIFQYYEEEERQRGNFPDRFSGHQFPNYSSELNVNALLLGDSALYLCASSFTSGAEQYFGPGTRLTVT.

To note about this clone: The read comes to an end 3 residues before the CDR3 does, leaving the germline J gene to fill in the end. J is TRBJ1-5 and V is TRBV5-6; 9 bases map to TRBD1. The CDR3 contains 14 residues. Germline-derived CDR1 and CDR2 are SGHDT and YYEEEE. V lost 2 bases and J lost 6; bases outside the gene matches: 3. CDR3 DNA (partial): TGTGCCAGCAGCTTCGGACAGGGGACTCAGCCC. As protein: CASSFGQGTQP. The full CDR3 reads CASSFGQGTQPQHF.

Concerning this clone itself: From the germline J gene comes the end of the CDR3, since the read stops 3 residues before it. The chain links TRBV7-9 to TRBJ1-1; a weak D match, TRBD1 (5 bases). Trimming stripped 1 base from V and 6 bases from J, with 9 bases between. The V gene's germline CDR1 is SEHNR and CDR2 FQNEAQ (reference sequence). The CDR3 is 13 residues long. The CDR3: CASSLVLTAEAFF. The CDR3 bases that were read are TGTGCCAGCAGCTTAGTATTGACAGCTGAA.

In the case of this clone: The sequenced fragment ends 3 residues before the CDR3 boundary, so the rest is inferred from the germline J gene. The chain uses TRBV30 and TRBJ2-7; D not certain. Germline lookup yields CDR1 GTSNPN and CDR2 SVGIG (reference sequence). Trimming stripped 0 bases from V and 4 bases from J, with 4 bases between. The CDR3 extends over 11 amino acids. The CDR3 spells CAWSVLYEQYF. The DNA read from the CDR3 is TGTGCCTGGAGTGTACTTTACGAG. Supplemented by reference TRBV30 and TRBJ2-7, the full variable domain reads SQTIHQWPATLVQPVGSPLSLECTVEGTSNPNLYWYRQAAGRGLQLLFYSVGIGQISSEVPQNLSASRPQDRQFILSSKKLLLSDSGFYLCAWSVLYEQYFGPGTRLTVT.

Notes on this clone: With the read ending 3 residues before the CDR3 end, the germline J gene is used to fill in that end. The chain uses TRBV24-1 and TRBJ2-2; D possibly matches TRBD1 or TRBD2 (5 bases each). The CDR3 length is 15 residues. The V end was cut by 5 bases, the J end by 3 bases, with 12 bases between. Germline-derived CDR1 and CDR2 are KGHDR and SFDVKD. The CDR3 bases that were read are TGTGCCACCAGTGTAGGGGAGCGCGACACCGGGGAG. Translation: CATSVGERDTGE. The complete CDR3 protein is CATSVGERDTGELFF.

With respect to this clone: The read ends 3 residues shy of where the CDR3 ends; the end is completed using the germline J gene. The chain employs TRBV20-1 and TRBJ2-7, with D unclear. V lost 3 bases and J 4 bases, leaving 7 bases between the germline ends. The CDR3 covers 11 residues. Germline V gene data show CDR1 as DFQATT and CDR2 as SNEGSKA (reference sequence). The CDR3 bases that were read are TGCAGTGCTAGGGCGGTTTACGAG. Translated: CSARAVYE. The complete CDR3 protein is CSARAVYEQYF.

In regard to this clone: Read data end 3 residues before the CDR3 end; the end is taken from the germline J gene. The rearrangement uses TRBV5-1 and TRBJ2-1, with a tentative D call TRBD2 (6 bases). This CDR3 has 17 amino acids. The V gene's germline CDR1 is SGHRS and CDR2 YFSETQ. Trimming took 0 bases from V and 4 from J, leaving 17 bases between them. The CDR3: CASSLAGPGVSYNEQFF. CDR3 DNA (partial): TGCGCCAGCAGCTTGGCTGGGCCGGGGGTTTCGTACAATGAG.

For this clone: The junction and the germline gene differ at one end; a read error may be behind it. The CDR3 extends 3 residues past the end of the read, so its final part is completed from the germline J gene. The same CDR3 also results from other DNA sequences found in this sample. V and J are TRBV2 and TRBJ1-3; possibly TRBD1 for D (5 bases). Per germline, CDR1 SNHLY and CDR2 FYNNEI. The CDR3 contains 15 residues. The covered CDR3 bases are TGTGCCAGCAGTCCTAGGACAAACTCTGGAAACACG. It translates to CASSPRTNSGNT. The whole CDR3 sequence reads CASSPRTNSGNTIYF.

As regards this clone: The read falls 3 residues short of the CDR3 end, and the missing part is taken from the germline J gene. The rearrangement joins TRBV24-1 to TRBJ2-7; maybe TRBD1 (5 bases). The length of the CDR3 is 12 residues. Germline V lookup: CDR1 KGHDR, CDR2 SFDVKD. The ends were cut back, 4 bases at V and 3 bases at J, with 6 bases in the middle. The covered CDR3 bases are TGTGCCACCAGTGACGACAGCTACGAG. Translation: CATSDDSYE. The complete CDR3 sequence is CATSDDSYEQYF.

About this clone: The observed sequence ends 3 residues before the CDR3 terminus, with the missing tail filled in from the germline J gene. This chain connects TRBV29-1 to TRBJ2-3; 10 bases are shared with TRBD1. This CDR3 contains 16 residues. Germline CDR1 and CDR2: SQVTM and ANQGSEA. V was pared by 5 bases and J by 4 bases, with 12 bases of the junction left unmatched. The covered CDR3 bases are TGCAGCGTTCCAACCTTGACAGGGGGCTTCTCAGATACG. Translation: CSVPTLTGGFSDT. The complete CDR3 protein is CSVPTLTGGFSDTQYF.

CDR3: CASSWGQATEAFF. The CDR3 bases that were read are TGTGCCAGCAGCTGGGGACAGGCCACTGAA. This chain uses TRBV7-6 with TRBJ1-1, with TRBD1 matching 8 bases. The read falls 3 residues short of the CDR3 end, and the missing part is taken from the germline J gene. The CDR3 is 13 residues long. From germline, CDR1 is SGHVS and CDR2 FNYEAQ. V gave up 4 bases and J gave up 4 bases; unmatched junction bases: 2.

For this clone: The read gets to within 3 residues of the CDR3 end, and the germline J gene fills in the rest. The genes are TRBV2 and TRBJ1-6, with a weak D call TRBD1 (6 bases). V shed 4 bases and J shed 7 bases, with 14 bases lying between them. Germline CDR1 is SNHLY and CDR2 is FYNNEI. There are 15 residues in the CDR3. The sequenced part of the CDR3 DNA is TGTGCCAGCAGTGCGCAGGACAGTGGGAATTCACCC. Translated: CASSAQDSGNSP. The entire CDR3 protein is CASSAQDSGNSPLHF.